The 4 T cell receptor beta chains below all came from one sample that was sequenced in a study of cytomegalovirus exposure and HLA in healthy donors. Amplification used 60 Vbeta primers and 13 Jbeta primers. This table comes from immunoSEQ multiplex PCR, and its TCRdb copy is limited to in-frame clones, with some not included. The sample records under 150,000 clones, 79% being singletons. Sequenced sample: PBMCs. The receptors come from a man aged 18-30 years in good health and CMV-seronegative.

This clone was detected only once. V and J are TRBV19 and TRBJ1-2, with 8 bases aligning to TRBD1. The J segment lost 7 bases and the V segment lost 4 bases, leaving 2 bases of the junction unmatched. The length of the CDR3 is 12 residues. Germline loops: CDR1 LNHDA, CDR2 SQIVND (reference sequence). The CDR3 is CASSTGQGGYTF. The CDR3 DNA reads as TGTGCCAGTAGTACCGGACAGGGTGGCTACACCTTC.

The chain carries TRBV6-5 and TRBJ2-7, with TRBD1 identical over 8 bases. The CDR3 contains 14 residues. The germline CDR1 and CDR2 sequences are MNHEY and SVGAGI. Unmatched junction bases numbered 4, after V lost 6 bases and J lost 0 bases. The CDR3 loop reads CASRRTGSSYEQYF. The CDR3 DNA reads TGTGCCAGCAGAAGGACAGGGAGCTCCTACGAGCAGTACTTC.

CDR3 sequence: CASSLGGRAYQETQYF. The CDR3 DNA is TGTGCCAGTAGTTTGGGCGGGAGGGCCTACCAAGAGACCCAGTACTTC. The chain uses TRBV19 and TRBJ2-5; 9 bases align to TRBD2. J gave up 0 bases and V 5 bases, and 7 bases lay outside the gene matches. There are 16 residues in the CDR3. The germline V gene encodes CDR1 LNHDA and CDR2 SQIVND (reference sequence).

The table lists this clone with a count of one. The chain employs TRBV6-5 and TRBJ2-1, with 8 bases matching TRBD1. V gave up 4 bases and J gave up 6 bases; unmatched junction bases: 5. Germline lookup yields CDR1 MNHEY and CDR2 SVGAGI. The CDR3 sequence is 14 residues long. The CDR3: CASSFLDRGNEQFF. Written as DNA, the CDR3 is TGTGCCAGCAGTTTTTTAGACAGGGGCAATGAGCAGTTCTTC.